The source of this T cell receptor (beta chain) is a study of vaccination and CD4 T cells after COVID-19. For the study at large: Post-COVID draws followed diagnosis by a median roughly 100 days (range 35 to 161).

Regarding treatment: roughly ten-day PBMC culture with coronavirus spike peptide pools or control peptides (ViraFEST assay). Overall study results and limits: SARS-CoV-2-reactive clonotypes rose nonsignificantly, with the median going from about 20 to 38.

Germline CDR1 reads LNHNV; CDR2 reads YYDKDF (reference sequence). V dropped 0 bases and J dropped 4; count of bases not matched to a gene: 3. This CDR3 is 15 amino acids long. This clonotype was counted between two and nine times. Its antigen is still unknown. An Oncomine TCR Beta short-read assay was used to sequence the DNA from cultured CD4+ T cells. From cultured CD4+ T cells, genomic DNA was extracted. TCRdb passed the PCR reads through MiXCR, listing each CDR3 protein once. The table has 15,000 to 25,000 distinct CDR3 sequences, under 80% seen once. Sequenced material: CD4+ T cells from blood, cultured in vitro. The receptor's source is a human donor who had recovered from COVID-19. The rearrangement links TRBV15 to TRBJ2-7; 10 bases fit TRBD2. The CDR3 is CATSRDPSGRYEQYF. The CDR3 coding sequence is TGTGCCACCAGCAGAGATCCTAGCGGGAGATACGAGCAGTACTTC.